A single sample gave rise to the 5 T cell receptor beta chains below, sequenced in a study of cytomegalovirus exposure and HLA in healthy donors. Amplification used 60 Vbeta primers and 13 Jbeta primers. Measured with immunoSEQ multiplex PCR; TCRdb has only the in-frame clones, and not every one. The sample includes tens of thousands of clones, about 71% of them seen just once. Specimen: PBMCs. The receptors here all came from a woman in her 50s in good health and CMV-seropositive.

This chain links TRBV5-4 with TRBJ2-6, with D uncertain. Trimming took off 1 base at V and 2 bases at J, with 7 bases between the two ends. The CDR3 covers 15 residues. The germline V gene has CDR1 SGHNT and CDR2 YYREEE (reference sequence). In DNA, the CDR3 is TGTGCCAGCAGCTTGCCCCCTACTGGGGCCAACGTCCTGACTTTC. Protein product: CASSLPPTGANVLTF.

This clone was seen a few times. The V gene is TRBV5-6, the J gene TRBJ1-2, with D maybe TRBD1 (5 bases). CDR3 length: 14 amino acids. V shed 0 bases and J shed 4 bases, with 10 bases lying between them. Germline V gene sequence: CDR1 SGHDT, CDR2 YYEEEE. The CDR3 is CASSLGRASYGYTF. The CDR3 DNA reads as TGTGCCAGCAGCTTGGGCAGGGCCTCCTATGGCTACACCTTC.

The chain links TRBV11-3 to TRBJ2-3; 12 nucleotides align to TRBD1. The V gene's germline CDR1 is SGHNT and CDR2 YENEEA. The CDR3 totals 15 residues. Germline trimming cut 4 bases from V and 4 bases from J; bases unmatched to any gene: 3. CDR3 region: CASSSGTGGSDTQYF. The CDR3 region has the DNA TGTGCCAGCAGCTCGGGGACAGGGGGCTCAGATACGCAGTATTTT.

This rearrangement joins TRBV9 to TRBJ2-1, with TRBD2 matching 13 bases. CDR3 size: 17 residues. Trimming took 3 bases from V and 6 from J; bases not matched to a gene: 9. Germline loops: CDR1 SGDLS, CDR2 YYNGEE. CDR3 nucleotide sequence: TGTGCCAGCAGCGAAAAGGACCGACTAGCGGGAGGCAATGAGCAGTTCTTC. This gives the protein CASSEKDRLAGGNEQFF.

The gene calls are TRBV19 and TRBJ1-1; D gene unclear. Per germline, CDR1 LNHDA and CDR2 SQIVND (reference sequence). Trimming took off 0 bases at V and 4 bases at J, with 9 bases between the two ends. This CDR3 contains 14 residues. CDR3 DNA: TGTGCCAGTAGTATAGATTTTACAAGCACTGAAGCTTTCTTT. Amino acid sequence: CASSIDFTSTEAFF.